A single sample gave rise to the 25 T cell receptor beta chains below, sequenced in a study of blood T cell repertoires in COVID-19. TCRdb's copy holds only in-frame clones and misses some; the assay was immunoSEQ multiplex PCR. The repertoire holds about 220,000 clones, with roughly 80% as singletons. Sequencing was done on a sample of peripheral blood. The source is a woman between 55 and 75 years old who had recovered from COVID-19.

V gene TRBV19 combines with J gene TRBJ1-2; weak D call: TRBD1 (5 bases). The germline V gene has CDR1 LNHDA and CDR2 SQIVND (reference sequence). This CDR3 has 14 residues. Trimming removed 10 bases from V and 1 base from J, with 16 bases in between. The CDR3 DNA is TGTGCCACCTCACCGGGGGTCCTTAACTATGGCTACACCTTC. Amino acid sequence: CATSPGVLNYGYTF.

Regarding this clone: The junction differs from germline at one of its ends, possibly a read error. V gene TRBV7-7 combines with J gene TRBJ2-5; no clear D gene. This CDR3 comprises 14 residues. In germline, CDR1 is SSHAT, CDR2 FNYEAQ (reference sequence). The DNA of the CDR3 is TGTGCTAGCAGCTTATCTGGCACACAAGAGACCCAGTACTTC. Translated: CASSLSGTQETQYF.

The gene calls are TRBV12-3 or TRBV12-4 and TRBJ1-2; a weak D match, TRBD1 (5 bases). CDR3 size: 13 residues. V lost 1 base and J lost 8, with 11 bases in between. The CDR3 sequence is CASSLGRQSGYTF. DNA of the CDR3: TGTGCCAGCAGTTTAGGGAGACAGAGCGGCTACACCTTC.

The V call is TRBV19, the J call TRBJ1-6; a possible D gene is TRBD1 (5 bases). V dropped 5 bases and J dropped 5 bases, with 16 bases sitting between them. The CDR3 has 16 residues. CDR1 is LNHDA and CDR2 is SQIVND in the germline V gene (reference sequence). This CDR3 is CASSPNRQSDNSPLHF. Here the CDR3 DNA reads TGTGCCAGTAGTCCCAATCGACAGAGCGATAATTCACCCCTCCACTTT.

The chain is built from TRBV5-1 and TRBJ1-2, with D possibly being TRBD1 (5 bases). Per the germline V gene, CDR1 is SGHRS and CDR2 is YFSETQ. This CDR3 region has 16 residues. V was clipped by 0 bases and J by 2 bases, with 14 bases between them. This CDR3 is CASSLDETERNYGYTF. In DNA form, the CDR3 reads TGCGCCAGCAGCTTGGATGAGACAGAGCGAAACTATGGCTACACCTTC.

CDR3 sequence: CASSLEPGQGTEAFF. CDR3 DNA: TGTGCCAGCAGCCTCGAGCCGGGACAGGGCACTGAAGCTTTCTTT. The chain is built from TRBV3-1 (or the pseudogene TRBV3-2) and TRBJ1-1, with 9 bases fitting TRBD1. Germline values: CDR1 LGHDT, CDR2 YNNKEL (reference sequence). Unmatched junction bases numbered 7, after V lost 4 bases and J lost 4 bases. CDR3 length: 15 residues.

This chain joins TRBV19 and TRBJ2-5, with 7 nucleotides matching TRBD2. This CDR3 is built from 13 residues. J gave up 5 bases and V 10 bases, and 10 bases lay outside the gene matches. The V gene's germline CDR1 is LNHDA and CDR2 SQIVND (reference sequence). The CDR3 spells CATSGPAGETQYF. CDR3 bases: TGTGCCACCAGTGGACCAGCGGGGGAGACCCAGTACTTC.

The chain employs TRBV27 and TRBJ2-3; no clear D gene. V lost 0 bases and J 6 bases, leaving 10 bases between the germline ends. This CDR3 contains 14 residues. Germline CDR1 and CDR2: MNHEY and SMNVEV (reference sequence). CDR3 region: CASSLSLWADTQYF. The CDR3 nucleotides are TGTGCCAGCAGTTTATCCCTCTGGGCGGATACGCAGTATTTT.

V gene TRBV6-5 combines with J gene TRBJ2-4; tentative D call: TRBD1 (6 bases). Germline V gives CDR1 MNHEY, CDR2 SVGAGI. The CDR3 extends over 15 amino acids. The V end was cut by 6 bases, the J end by 8 bases, with 20 bases between. CDR3 sequence reads: CASRPQGLRGDIQYF. As DNA, the CDR3 is TGTGCCAGCAGGCCCCAGGGGCTTCGAGGTGACATTCAGTACTTC.

This chain joins TRBV7-8 and TRBJ1-3; 9 bases match TRBD1. There are 19 residues in the CDR3. Losses at the gene ends were 5 bases for V and 0 bases for J; bases not matched to a gene: 14. Per the germline V gene, CDR1 is SGHVS and CDR2 is FQNEAQ. The CDR3 sequence: CASSPRPGTGPFSGNTIYF. CDR3 nucleotides: TGTGCCAGCAGCCCGAGGCCCGGGACAGGGCCCTTCTCTGGAAACACCATATATTTT.

The chain couples TRBV5-1 to TRBJ1-2, with D uncertain. V lost 5 bases to trimming and J lost 2 bases, with 28 bases between them. The CDR3 consists of 19 residues. Germline V gives CDR1 SGHRS, CDR2 YFSETQ. CDR3 sequence (DNA): TGCGCCAGCAGACATCTTCCGGGAGAAGGAAGCCTATGGAACTATGGCTACACCTTC. This translates into CASRHLPGEGSLWNYGYTF.

The chain combines TRBV11-2 with TRBJ2-2; TRBD2 matches at 8 bases. The CDR3 is made up of 17 amino acids. V lost 5 bases to trimming and J lost 0 bases; unmatched junction nucleotides: 8. Per germline, CDR1 SGHAT and CDR2 FQNNGV. The CDR3 bases are TGTGCCAGCAGCCCCACCGGGGGGGGCCCGAACACCGGGGAGCTGTTTTTT. Translating gives CASSPTGGGPNTGELFF.

The V call is TRBV18, the J call TRBJ2-1; 11 bases are shared with TRBD1. After removal of 8 bases from V and 9 bases from J, the junction contained 9 bases not matched to a gene. CDR1 KGHSH and CDR2 LQKENI come from the germline V gene. The CDR3 covers 14 residues. CDR3 in amino acids: CASHRDRGTGEQFF. CDR3 DNA sequence: TGTGCCAGCCACCGGGACAGGGGGACGGGTGAGCAGTTCTTC.

V and J are TRBV5-4 and TRBJ1-2; possible D gene TRBD1, 5 bases. The CDR3 runs 13 residues. Looked up from germline, CDR1 is SGHNT and CDR2 is YYREEE (reference sequence). V lost 6 bases and J lost 2, with 11 bases in between. CDR3 protein: CASTYRSNYGYTF. The CDR3 bases are TGTGCCAGCACTTACAGGTCAAACTATGGCTACACCTTC.

This clone was seen only once. The rearrangement links TRBV2 to TRBJ1-1, with D perhaps matching TRBD1 (6 bases). Trimming removed 5 bases from V and 1 base from J, with 14 bases in between. From germline, CDR1 is SNHLY and CDR2 FYNNEI. This CDR3 contains 15 residues. This CDR3 is CASSLTRTANTEAFF. CDR3 DNA sequence: TGTGCCAGCAGTCTGACGAGGACAGCGAACACTGAAGCTTTCTTT.

This chain links TRBV2 with TRBJ2-5; 8 bases match TRBD2. The CDR3 is made up of 16 amino acids. After removal of 6 bases from V and 3 bases from J, the junction contained 12 bases not matched to a gene. CDR1 is SNHLY, CDR2 FYNNEI, per germline. The CDR3 DNA is TGTGCCAGCAGAGCCCGATCGGGACTAGTGAAAGAGACCCAGTACTTC. It is translated as CASRARSGLVKETQYF.

This clone was seen a few times. The genes are TRBV3-1 (or the pseudogene TRBV3-2) and TRBJ2-1; 7 bases are a match to TRBD1. Germline V CDR1 and CDR2: LGHDT, YNNKEL (reference sequence). This CDR3 spans 14 amino acids. J gave up 8 bases and V 4 bases, and 8 bases lay outside the gene matches. CDR3 sequence reads: CASSRMGDSDEQFF. CDR3 DNA: TGTGCCAGCAGCCGGATGGGGGACAGTGATGAGCAGTTCTTC.

This clone was recorded once. This chain uses TRBV2 with TRBJ2-7, with 14 bases matching TRBD2. This CDR3 comprises 14 residues. Germline assignment: CDR1 SNHLY and CDR2 FYNNEI. The ends lost 7 bases at V and 4 bases at J; junction bases unmatched: 3. The CDR3 spells CASIRTSGGYEQYF. DNA for the CDR3: TGTGCCAGCATTCGGACTAGCGGGGGGTACGAGCAGTACTTC.

The gene calls are TRBV6-1 and TRBJ2-2; D might be TRBD1 (5 bases). This CDR3 has 14 amino acids. Trimming left V 2 bases short and J 1 base short, with 5 bases between. Germline V CDR1 and CDR2: MNHNS, SASEGT. The CDR3 DNA follows: TGTGCCAGCAGTGAACAGGGGAACACCGGGGAGCTGTTTTTT. This translates into CASSEQGNTGELFF.

The chain combines TRBV3-1 (or the pseudogene TRBV3-2) with TRBJ2-5, with a weak D call TRBD2 (5 bases). The germline V and J ends were trimmed by 1 base and 6 bases, with 9 bases remaining between them. The CDR3 runs to 13 residues. Germline V gene lookup returns CDR1 LGHDT and CDR2 YNNKEL (reference sequence). This CDR3 reads CASSQGREQTQYF. The CDR3, as DNA: TGTGCCAGCAGCCAAGGAAGGGAGCAGACCCAGTACTTC.

The chain is built from TRBV12-3 or TRBV12-4 and TRBJ2-2; D unresolved. The CDR3 extends over 13 amino acids. V was pared by 3 bases and J by 4 bases, with 6 bases between. Here the CDR3 reads CASSLTATGELFF. The CDR3 region has the DNA TGTGCCAGCAGTTTGACTGCCACCGGGGAGCTGTTTTTT.

V and J are TRBV5-4 and TRBJ2-2, with 7 bases identical to TRBD2. This CDR3 is built from 16 residues. CDR1 and CDR2 (germline): SGHNT, YYREEE (reference sequence). The V and J ends lost 4 bases and 0 bases, in that order; junction bases with no gene match: 6. The CDR3 here is CASSPTSVANTGELFF. Here the CDR3 DNA reads TGTGCCAGCAGCCCAACTAGCGTCGCGAACACCGGGGAGCTGTTTTTT.

The chain combines TRBV6-5 with TRBJ2-1; 7 bases match TRBD1. Germline CDR1 MNHEY, CDR2 SVGAGI. V lost 2 bases to trimming and J lost 4 bases; unmatched junction nucleotides: 5. The length of the CDR3 is 15 residues. This CDR3 is CASSYGRGFYNEQFF. DNA of the CDR3: TGTGCCAGCAGTTACGGCAGGGGGTTTTACAATGAGCAGTTCTTC.

In the case of this clone: Different DNA sequences within this sample yield the same CDR3. The chain recombines TRBV9 with TRBJ1-1; D perhaps matches TRBD1 (6 bases). V lost 0 bases to trimming and J lost 4 bases, with 10 bases between them. The V gene's germline CDR1 is SGDLS and CDR2 YYNGEE. CDR3 length equals 14 residues. The chain's CDR3 is CASSVGGPGTEAFF. The CDR3 bases are TGTGCCAGCAGCGTAGGGGGGCCGGGCACTGAAGCTTTCTTT. The whole variable domain, remainder taken from reference TRBV9 and TRBJ1-1, is DSGVTQTPKHLITATGQRVTLRCSPRSGDLSVYWYQQSLDQGLQFLIQYYNGEERAKGNILERFSAQQFPDLHSELNLSSLELGDSALYFCASSVGGPGTEAFFGQGTRLTVV.

This clone was seen a handful of times. The chain employs TRBV3-1 (or the pseudogene TRBV3-2) and TRBJ1-1; no clear D gene. The CDR3 extends over 15 amino acids. V gave up 4 bases and J gave up 4 bases, with 16 bases separating them. Per germline, CDR1 LGHDT and CDR2 YNNKEL (reference sequence). This chain's CDR3 is CASSLLRRGFTEAFF. Written as DNA, the CDR3 is TGTGCCAGCAGCCTTCTTAGGCGGGGATTCACTGAAGCTTTCTTT.